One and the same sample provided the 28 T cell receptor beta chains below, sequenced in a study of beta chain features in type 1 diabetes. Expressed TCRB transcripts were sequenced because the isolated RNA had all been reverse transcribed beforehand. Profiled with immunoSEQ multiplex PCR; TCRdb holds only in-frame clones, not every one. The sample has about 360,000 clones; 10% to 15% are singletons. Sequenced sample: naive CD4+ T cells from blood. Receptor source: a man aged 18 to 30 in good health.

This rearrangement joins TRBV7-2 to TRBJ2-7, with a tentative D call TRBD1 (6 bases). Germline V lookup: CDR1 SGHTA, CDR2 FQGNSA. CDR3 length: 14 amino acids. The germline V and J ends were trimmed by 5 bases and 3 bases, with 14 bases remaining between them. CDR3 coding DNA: TGTGCCAGCAGCCCTATCCGACAGGTCTACGAGCAGTACTTC. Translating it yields CASSPIRQVYEQYF.

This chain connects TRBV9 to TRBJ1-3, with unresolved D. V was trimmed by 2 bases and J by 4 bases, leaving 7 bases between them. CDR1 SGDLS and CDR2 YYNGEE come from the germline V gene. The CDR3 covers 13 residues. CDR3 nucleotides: TGTGCCAGCAGCGTCTACGGGGGAAACACCATATATTTT. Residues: CASSVYGGNTIYF.

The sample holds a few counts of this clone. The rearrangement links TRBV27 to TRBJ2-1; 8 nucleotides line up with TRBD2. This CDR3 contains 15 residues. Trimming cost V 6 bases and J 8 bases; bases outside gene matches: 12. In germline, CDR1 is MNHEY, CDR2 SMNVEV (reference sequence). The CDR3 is CASSPSSGPFHEQFF. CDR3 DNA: TGTGCCAGCAGCCCTTCTAGCGGGCCCTTCCATGAGCAGTTCTTC.

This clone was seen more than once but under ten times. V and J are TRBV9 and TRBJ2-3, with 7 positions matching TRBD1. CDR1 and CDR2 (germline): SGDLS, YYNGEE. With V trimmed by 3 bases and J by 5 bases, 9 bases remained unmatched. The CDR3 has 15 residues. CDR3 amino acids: CASSAISGGRDTQYF. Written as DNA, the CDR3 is TGTGCCAGCAGCGCAATTTCAGGGGGACGAGATACGCAGTATTTT. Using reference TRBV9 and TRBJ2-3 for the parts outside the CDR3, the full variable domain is DSGVTQTPKHLITATGQRVTLRCSPRSGDLSVYWYQQSLDQGLQFLIQYYNGEERAKGNILERFSAQQFPDLHSELNLSSLELGDSALYFCASSAISGGRDTQYFGPGTRLTVL.

This CDR3 is CAWSSTGDQPQHF. Written as DNA, the CDR3 is TGTGCCTGGAGTTCGACGGGAGATCAGCCCCAGCATTTT. This rearrangement joins TRBV30 to TRBJ1-5; D is ambiguous. CDR1 and CDR2 (germline): GTSNPN, SVGIG (reference sequence). The V end was cut by 2 bases, the J end by 5 bases, with 10 bases between. The CDR3 totals 13 residues.

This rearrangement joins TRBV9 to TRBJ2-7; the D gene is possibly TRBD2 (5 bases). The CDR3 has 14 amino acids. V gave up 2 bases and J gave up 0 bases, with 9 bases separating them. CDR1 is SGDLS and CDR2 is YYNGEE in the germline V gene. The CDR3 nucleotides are TGTGCCAGCAGCGTCGAGGGAAGCTCCTACGAGCAGTACTTC. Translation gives CASSVEGSSYEQYF.

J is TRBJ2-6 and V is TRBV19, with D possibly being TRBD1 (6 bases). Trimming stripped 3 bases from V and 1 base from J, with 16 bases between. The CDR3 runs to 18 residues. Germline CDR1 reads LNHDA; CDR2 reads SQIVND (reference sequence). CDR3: CASSIRGRGSSGANVLTF. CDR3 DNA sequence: TGTGCCAGTAGTATTCGCGGCAGGGGAAGTTCTGGGGCCAACGTCCTGACTTTC.

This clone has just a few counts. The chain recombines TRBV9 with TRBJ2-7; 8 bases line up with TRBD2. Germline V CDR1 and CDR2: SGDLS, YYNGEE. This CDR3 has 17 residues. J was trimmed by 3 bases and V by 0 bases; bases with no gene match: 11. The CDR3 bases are TGTGCCAGCAGCGTAGGGGCTAGCGGGTCCAATGTCTACGAGCAGTACTTC. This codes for CASSVGASGSNVYEQYF.

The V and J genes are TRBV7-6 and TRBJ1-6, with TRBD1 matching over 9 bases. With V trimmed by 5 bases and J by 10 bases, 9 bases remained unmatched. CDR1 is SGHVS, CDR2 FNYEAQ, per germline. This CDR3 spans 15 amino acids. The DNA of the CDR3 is TGTGCCAGCAGCCAAGGACAGGGGAGTGTCTCACCCCTCCACTTT. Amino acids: CASSQGQGSVSPLHF.

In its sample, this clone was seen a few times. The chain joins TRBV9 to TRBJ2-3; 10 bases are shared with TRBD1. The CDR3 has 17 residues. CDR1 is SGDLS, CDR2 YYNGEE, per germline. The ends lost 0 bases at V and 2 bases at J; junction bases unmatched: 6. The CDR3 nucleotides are TGTGCCAGCAGCGTAGGTGGGACAGGGGACCTCACAGATACGCAGTATTTT. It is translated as CASSVGGTGDLTDTQYF.

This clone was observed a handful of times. CDR3 in amino acids: CASSALAGGGETQYF. The DNA for the CDR3 is TGTGCCAGCAGTGCACTAGCGGGAGGGGGAGAGACCCAGTACTTC. V gene TRBV28 combines with J gene TRBJ2-5, with 13 bases identical to TRBD2. V lost 5 bases, J lost 4 bases, and 4 bases stayed unmatched. This CDR3 is built from 15 residues. Germline V gives CDR1 MDHEN, CDR2 SYDVKM.

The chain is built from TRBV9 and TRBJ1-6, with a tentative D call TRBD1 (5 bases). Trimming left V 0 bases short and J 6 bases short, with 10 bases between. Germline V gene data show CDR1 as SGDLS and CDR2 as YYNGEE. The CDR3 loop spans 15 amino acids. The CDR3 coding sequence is TGTGCCAGCAGCGTAGGGGGTCAGGGTAATTCACCCCTCCACTTT. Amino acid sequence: CASSVGGQGNSPLHF. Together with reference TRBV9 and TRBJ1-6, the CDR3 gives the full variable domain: DSGVTQTPKHLITATGQRVTLRCSPRSGDLSVYWYQQSLDQGLQFLIQYYNGEERAKGNILERFSAQQFPDLHSELNLSSLELGDSALYFCASSVGGQGNSPLHFGNGTRLTVT.

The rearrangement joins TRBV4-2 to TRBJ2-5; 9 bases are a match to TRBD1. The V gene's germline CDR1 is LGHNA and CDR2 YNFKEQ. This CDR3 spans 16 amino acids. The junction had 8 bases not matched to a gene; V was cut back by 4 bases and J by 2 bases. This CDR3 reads CASSPSRGTGQETQYF. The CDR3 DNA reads TGTGCCAGCAGCCCCTCTCGCGGGACAGGGCAAGAGACCCAGTACTTC.

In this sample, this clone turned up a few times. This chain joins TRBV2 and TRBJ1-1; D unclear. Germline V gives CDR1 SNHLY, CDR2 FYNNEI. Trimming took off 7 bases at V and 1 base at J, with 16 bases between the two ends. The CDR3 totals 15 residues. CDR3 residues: CASTSTRAANTEAFF. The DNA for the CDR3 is TGTGCCAGCACCTCGACGCGGGCAGCGAACACTGAAGCTTTCTTT. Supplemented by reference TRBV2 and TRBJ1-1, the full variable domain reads EPEVTQTPSHQVTQMGQEVILRCVPISNHLYFYWYRQILGQKVEFLVSFYNNEISEKSEIFDDQFSVERPDGSNFTLKIRSTKLEDSAMYFCASTSTRAANTEAFFGQGTRLTVV.

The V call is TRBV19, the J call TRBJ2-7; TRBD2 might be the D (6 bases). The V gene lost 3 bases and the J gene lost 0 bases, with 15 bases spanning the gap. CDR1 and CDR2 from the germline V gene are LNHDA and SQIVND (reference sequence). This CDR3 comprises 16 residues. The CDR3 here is CASSISGRRSSYEQYF. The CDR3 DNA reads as TGTGCCAGTAGTATCAGCGGGCGAAGGAGCTCCTACGAGCAGTACTTC.

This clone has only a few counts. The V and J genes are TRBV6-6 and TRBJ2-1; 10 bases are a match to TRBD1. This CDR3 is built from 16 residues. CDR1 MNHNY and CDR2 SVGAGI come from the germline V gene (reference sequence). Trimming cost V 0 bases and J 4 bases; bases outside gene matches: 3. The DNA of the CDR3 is TGTGCCAGCAGTTACTCCCCGGGACAGGGGTACAATGAGCAGTTCTTC. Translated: CASSYSPGQGYNEQFF.

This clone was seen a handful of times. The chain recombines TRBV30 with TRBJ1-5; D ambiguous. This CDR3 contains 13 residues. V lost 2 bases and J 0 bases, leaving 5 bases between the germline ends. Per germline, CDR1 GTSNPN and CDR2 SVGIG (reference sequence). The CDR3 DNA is TGTGCCTGGAGTCCCCATAGCAATCAGCCCCAGCATTTT. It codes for CAWSPHSNQPQHF.

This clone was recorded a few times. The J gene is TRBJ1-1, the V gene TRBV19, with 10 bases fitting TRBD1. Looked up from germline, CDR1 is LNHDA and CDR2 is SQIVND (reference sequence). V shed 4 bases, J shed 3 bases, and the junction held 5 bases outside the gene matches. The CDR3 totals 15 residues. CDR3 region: CASSNPGQGYTEAFF. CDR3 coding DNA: TGTGCCAGTAGTAACCCGGGACAGGGGTACACTGAAGCTTTCTTT.

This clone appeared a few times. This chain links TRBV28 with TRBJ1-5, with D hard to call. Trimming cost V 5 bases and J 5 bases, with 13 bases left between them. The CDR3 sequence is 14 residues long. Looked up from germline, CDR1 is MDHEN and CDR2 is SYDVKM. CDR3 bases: TGTGCCAGCAGTCCCCCCACGGTGGATCAGCCCCAGCATTTT. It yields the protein CASSPPTVDQPQHF. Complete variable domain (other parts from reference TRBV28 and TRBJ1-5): DVKVTQSSRYLVKRTGEKVFLECVQDMDHENMFWYRQDPGLGLRLIYFSYDVKMKEKGDIPEGYSVSREKKERFSLILESASTNQTSMYLCASSPPTVDQPQHFGDGTRLSIL.

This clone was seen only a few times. CDR3 amino acids: CASRLAGGLYNEQFF. The CDR3 DNA reads as TGTGCCAGCAGGTTGGCGGGAGGCCTTTACAATGAGCAGTTCTTC. V gene TRBV2 combines with J gene TRBJ2-1; TRBD2 agrees at 8 bases. The germline V gene encodes CDR1 SNHLY and CDR2 FYNNEI. The ends lost 6 bases at V and 4 bases at J; junction bases unmatched: 8. This CDR3 comprises 15 residues. The full variable domain, in which reference TRBV2 and TRBJ2-1 provide the parts outside the CDR3, is EPEVTQTPSHQVTQMGQEVILRCVPISNHLYFYWYRQILGQKVEFLVSFYNNEISEKSEIFDDQFSVERPDGSNFTLKIRSTKLEDSAMYFCASRLAGGLYNEQFFGPGTRLTVL.

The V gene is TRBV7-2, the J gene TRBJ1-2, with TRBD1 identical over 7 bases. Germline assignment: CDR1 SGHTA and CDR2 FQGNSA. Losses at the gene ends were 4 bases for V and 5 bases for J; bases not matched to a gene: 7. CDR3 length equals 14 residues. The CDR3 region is CASSSATGTYGYTF. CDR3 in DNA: TGTGCCAGCAGCTCCGCGACAGGGACTTATGGCTACACCTTC.

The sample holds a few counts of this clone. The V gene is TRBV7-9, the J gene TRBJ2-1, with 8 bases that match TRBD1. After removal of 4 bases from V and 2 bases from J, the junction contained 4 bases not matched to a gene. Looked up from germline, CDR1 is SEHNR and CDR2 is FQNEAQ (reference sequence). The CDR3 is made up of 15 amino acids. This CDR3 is CASSSRTGPYNEQFF. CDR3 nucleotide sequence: TGTGCCAGCAGCTCTAGGACAGGGCCCTACAATGAGCAGTTCTTC.

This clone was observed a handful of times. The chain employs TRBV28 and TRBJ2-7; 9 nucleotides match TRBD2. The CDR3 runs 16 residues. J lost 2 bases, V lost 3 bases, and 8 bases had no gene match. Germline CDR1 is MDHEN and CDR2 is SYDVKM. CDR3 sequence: CASSLISGGGTYEQYF. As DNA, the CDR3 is TGTGCCAGCAGTTTGATTAGCGGGGGAGGAACCTACGAGCAGTACTTC.

The CDR3 DNA follows: TGTGCCAGCTCAAACAGGGGCGAGGCGAACACTGAAGCTTTCTTT. It translates to CASSNRGEANTEAFF. The chain is built from TRBV18 and TRBJ1-1; 7 nucleotides align to TRBD1. The CDR3 is 15 amino acids. After removal of 5 bases from V and 1 base from J, the junction contained 7 bases not matched to a gene. CDR1 and CDR2 from the germline V gene are KGHSH and LQKENI. Combining the CDR3 with reference TRBV18 and TRBJ1-1 gives the whole variable domain NAGVMQNPRHLVRRRGQEARLRCSPMKGHSHVYWYRQLPEEGLKFMVYLQKENIIDESGMPKERFSAEFPKEGPSILRIQQVVRGDSAAYFCASSNRGEANTEAFFGQGTRLTVV.

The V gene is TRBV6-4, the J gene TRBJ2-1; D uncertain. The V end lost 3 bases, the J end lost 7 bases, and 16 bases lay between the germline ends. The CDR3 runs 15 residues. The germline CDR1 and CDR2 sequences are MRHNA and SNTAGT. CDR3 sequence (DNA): TGTGCCAGCAGTGAAAGTGGAACAGCTAAAAATGAGCAGTTCTTC. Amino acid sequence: CASSESGTAKNEQFF.

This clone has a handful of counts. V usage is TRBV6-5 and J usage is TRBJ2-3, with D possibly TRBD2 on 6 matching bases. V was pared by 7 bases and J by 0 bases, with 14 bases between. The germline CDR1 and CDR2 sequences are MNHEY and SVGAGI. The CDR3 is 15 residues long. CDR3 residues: CASTRTGTSTDTQYF. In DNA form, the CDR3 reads TGTGCCAGCACCAGGACGGGGACTAGCACAGATACGCAGTATTTT.

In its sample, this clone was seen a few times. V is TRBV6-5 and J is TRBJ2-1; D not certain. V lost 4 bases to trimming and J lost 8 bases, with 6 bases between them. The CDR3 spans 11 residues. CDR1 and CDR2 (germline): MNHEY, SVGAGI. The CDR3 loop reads CASSSPDEQFF. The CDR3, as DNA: TGTGCCAGCAGTTCCCCAGATGAGCAGTTCTTC.

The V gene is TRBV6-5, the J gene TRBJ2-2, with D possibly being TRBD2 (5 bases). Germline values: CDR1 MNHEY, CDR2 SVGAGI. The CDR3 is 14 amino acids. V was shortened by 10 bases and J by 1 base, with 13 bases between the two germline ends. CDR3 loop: CATHGERNTGELFF. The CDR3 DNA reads TGTGCCACGCACGGGGAACGGAACACCGGGGAGCTGTTTTTT.